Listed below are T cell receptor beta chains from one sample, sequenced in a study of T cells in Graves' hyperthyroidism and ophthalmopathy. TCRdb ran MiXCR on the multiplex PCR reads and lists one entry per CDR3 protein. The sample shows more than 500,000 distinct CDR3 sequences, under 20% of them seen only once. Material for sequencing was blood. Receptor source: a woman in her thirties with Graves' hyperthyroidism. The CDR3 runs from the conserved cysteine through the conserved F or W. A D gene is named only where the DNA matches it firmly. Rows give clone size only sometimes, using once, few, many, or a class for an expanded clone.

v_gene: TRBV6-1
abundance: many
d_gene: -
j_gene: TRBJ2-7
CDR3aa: CASKQGPGSEQYF
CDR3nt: TGTGCCAGCAAGCAGGGGCCGGGGTCCGAGCAGTACTTC

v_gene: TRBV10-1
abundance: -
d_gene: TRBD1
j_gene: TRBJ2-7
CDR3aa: CASSPCTGTGLNYEQYF
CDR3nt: TGCGCCAGCAGTCCATGTACCGGGACAGGATTAAACTACGAGCAGTACTTC

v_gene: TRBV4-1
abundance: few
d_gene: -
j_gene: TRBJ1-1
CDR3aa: CASNPGGRRRAFF
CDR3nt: TGCGCCAGCAACCCAGGAGGCCGACGAAGAGCTTTCTTT

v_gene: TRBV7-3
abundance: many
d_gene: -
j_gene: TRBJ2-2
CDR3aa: CASRRQEAGELFF
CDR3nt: TGTGCCAGCAGAAGACAGGAAGCCGGGGAGCTGTTTTTT

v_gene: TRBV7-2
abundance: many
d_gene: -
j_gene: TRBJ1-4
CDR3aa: CASSLRAWEKLFF
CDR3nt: TGTGCCAGCAGCTTAAGGGCGTGGGAAAAACTGTTTTTT

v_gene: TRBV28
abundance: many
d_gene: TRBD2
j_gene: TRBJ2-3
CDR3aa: CASSSFSGRAEDSDTQYF
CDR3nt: TGTGCCAGCAGTTCCTTTAGCGGGAGGGCCGAGGACTCAGATACGCAGTATTTT

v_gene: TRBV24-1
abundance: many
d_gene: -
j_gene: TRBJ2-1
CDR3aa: CATSDPTGNNEQFF
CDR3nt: TGTGCCACCAGTGATCCGACGGGGAACAATGAGCAGTTCTTC

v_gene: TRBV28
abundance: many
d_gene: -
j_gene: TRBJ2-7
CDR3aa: CANPPGTTPNLQCSSYEQYF
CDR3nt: TGTGCCAACCCCCCAGGGACAACTCCAAACCTCCAGTGTTCGAGCTACGAGCAGTACTTC

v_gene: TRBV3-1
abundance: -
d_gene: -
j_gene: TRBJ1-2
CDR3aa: CASSPLRENPGGAPSNYGYTF
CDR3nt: TGTGCCAGCAGCCCCTTACGCGAGAATCCAGGAGGGGCACCTTCTAACTATGGCTACACCTTC

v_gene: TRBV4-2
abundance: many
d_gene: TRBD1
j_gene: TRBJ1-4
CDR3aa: CASSQDRGDEKLFF
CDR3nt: TGTGCCAGCAGCCAGGACAGGGGCGATGAAAAACTGTTTTTT

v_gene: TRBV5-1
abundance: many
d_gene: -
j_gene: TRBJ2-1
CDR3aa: CASSWTGGGYEQFF
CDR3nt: TGCGCCAGCAGCTGGACTGGTGGTGGCTATGAGCAGTTCTTC

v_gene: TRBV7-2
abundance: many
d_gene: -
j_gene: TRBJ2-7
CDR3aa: CASSPSGQYYEQYF
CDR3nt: TGTGCCAGCAGCCCAAGCGGACAGTACTACGAGCAGTACTTC

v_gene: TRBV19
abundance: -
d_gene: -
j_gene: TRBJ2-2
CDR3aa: CASSIYRTNTGELFF
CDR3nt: TGTGCCAGTAGTATCTACCGCACGAACACCGGGGAGCTGTTTTTT

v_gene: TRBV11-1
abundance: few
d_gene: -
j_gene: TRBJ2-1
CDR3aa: CASSQALVNRDEQFF
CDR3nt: TGTGCCAGCAGCCAAGCCTTAGTGAACAGGGATGAGCAGTTCTTC

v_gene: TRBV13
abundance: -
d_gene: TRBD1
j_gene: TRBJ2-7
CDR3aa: CASSLGRDRDHGQYF
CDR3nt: TGTGCCAGCAGCTTGGGCCGGGACAGGGACCACGGGCAGTACTTC

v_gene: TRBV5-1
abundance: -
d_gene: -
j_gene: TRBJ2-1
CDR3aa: CASSRASGNEQFF
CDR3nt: TGCGCCAGCAGCCGCGCTAGTGGCAATGAGCAGTTCTTC

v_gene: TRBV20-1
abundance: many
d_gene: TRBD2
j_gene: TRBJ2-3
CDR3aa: CSAGLAGLSTDTQYF
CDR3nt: TGCAGTGCTGGACTAGCGGGGCTTAGCACAGATACGCAGTATTTT

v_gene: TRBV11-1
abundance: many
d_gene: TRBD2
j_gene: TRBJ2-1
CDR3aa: CASRPPGLVSHEQFF
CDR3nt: TGTGCCAGCAGACCCCCGGGACTAGTGAGCCATGAGCAGTTCTTC

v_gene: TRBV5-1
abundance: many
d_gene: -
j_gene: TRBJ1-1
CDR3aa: CASSARGGNTEAFF
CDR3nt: TGCGCCAGCAGCGCCAGGGGAGGGAACACTGAAGCTTTCTTT

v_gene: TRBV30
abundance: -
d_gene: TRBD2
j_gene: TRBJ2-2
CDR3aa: CAWSGALAGYTGELFF
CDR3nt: TGTGCCTGGAGTGGGGCTCTAGCGGGGTACACCGGGGAGCTGTTTTTT

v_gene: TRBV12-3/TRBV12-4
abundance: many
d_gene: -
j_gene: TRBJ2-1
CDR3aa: CASSPTVYNEQFF
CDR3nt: TGTGCCAGCAGTCCGACGGTTTACAATGAGCAGTTCTTC

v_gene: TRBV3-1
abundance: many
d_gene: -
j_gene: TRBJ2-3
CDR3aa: CASSQERGATQYF
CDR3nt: TGTGCCAGCAGCCAAGAACGGGGGGCTACGCAGTATTTT

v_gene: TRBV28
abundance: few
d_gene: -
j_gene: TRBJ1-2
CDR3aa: CASSLAGGAYGYTF
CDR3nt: TGTGCCAGCAGCCTAGCCGGCGGGGCTTATGGCTACACCTTC

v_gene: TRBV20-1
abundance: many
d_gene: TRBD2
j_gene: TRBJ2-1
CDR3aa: CSARDREGRDEQFF
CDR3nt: TGCAGTGCTAGAGATCGGGAGGGCCGAGATGAGCAGTTCTTC

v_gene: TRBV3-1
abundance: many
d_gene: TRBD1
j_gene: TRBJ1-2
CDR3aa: CASSQIGQGINSDYGYTF
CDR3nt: TGTGCCAGCAGCCAAATCGGACAGGGGATAAATTCGGACTATGGCTACACCTTC

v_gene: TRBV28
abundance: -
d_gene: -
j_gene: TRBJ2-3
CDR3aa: CASRGAGAVDTQYF
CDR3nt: TGTGCCAGCAGGGGGGCGGGAGCGGTAGATACGCAGTATTTT

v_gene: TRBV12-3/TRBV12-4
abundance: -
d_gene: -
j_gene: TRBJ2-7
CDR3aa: CASSLRESSEQYF
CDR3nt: TGTGCCAGCAGTTTAAGAGAGTCTTCCGAGCAGTACTTC

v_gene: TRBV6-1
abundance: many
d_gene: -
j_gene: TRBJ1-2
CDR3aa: CASTIGPNYGYTF
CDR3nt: TGTGCCAGCACCATAGGGCCTAACTATGGCTACACCTTC

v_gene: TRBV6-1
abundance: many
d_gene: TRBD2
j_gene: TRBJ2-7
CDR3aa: CASSDPTSGKYEQYF
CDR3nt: TGTGCCAGCAGTGACCCGACTAGCGGGAAGTACGAGCAGTACTTC

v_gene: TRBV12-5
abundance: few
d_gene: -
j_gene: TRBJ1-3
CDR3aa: CASGDSHSGNTIYF
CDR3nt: TGTGCTAGTGGGGACAGTCACTCTGGAAACACCATATATTTT

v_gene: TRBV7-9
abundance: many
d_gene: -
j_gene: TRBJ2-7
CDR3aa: CASSFLEGGYEQYF
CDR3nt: TGTGCCAGCAGCTTTCTGGAAGGAGGCTACGAGCAGTACTTC

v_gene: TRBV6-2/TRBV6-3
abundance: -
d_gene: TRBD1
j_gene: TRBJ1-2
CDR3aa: CASRGVRGSVGGYTF
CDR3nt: TGTGCCAGCAGAGGCGTCAGGGGGAGCGTGGGAGGCTACACCTTC

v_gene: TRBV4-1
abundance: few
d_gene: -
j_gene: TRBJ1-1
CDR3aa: CASSRGGGMREAFF
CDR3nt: TGCGCCAGCAGCCGAGGGGGGGGTATGAGAGAAGCTTTCTTT

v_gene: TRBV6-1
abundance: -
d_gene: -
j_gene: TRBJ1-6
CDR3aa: CASSQQGGALHF
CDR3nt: TGTGCCAGCAGTCAACAGGGCGGCGCCCTCCACTTT

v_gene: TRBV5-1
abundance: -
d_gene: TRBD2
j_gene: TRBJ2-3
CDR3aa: CASSPLAGRDTQYF
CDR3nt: TGCGCCAGCAGCCCCCTAGCGGGACGGGATACGCAGTATTTT

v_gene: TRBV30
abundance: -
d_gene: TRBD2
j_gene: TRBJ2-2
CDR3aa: CAWRRTSGSLSTGELFF
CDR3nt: TGTGCCTGGAGGCGGACTAGCGGGAGTTTAAGCACCGGGGAGCTGTTTTTT

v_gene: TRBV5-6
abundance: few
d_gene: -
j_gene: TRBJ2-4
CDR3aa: CASSLGRTNIQYF
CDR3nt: TGTGCCAGCAGCTTGGGGCGGACAAACATTCAGTACTTC

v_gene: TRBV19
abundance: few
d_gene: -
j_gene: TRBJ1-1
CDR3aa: CASSRSGGVNTEAFF
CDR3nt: TGTGCCAGTAGTCGGTCCGGAGGGGTCAACACTGAAGCTTTCTTT

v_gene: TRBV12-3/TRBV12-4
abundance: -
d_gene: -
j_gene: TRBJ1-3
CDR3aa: CASRYGFSGNTIYF
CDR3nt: TGTGCCAGCAGGTACGGCTTCTCTGGAAACACCATATATTTT

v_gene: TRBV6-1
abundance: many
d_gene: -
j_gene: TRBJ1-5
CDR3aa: CASSANRDSNQPQHF
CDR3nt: TGTGCCAGCAGCGCTAATCGGGACAGCAATCAGCCCCAGCATTTT

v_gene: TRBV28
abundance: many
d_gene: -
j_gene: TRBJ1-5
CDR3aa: CASSQRGNQPQHF
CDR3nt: TGTGCCAGCTCCCAGAGGGGCAATCAGCCCCAGCATTTT

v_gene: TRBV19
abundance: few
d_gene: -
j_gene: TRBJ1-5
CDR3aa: CASSRNKGNMGNQPQHF
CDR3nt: TGTGCCAGTAGTAGAAACAAGGGGAATATGGGCAATCAGCCCCAGCATTTT

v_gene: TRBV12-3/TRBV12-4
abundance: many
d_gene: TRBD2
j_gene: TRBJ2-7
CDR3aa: CASSPGLAAEQYF
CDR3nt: TGTGCCAGCAGTCCTGGACTAGCGGCCGAGCAGTACTTC

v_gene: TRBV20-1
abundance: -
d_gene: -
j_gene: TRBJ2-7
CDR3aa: CSAIHRDTSSYEQYF
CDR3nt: TGCAGTGCTATTCACCGGGACACCAGCTCCTACGAGCAGTACTTC

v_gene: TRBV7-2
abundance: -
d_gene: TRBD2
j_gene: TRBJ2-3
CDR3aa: CASRYLAGVEDTQYF
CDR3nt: TGTGCCAGCAGGTATCTAGCGGGAGTAGAAGATACGCAGTATTTT

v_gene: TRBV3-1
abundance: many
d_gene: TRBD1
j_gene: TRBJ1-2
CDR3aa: CASSQGETGRGYTF
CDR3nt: TGTGCCAGCAGCCAAGGAGAGACAGGGAGGGGCTACACCTTC

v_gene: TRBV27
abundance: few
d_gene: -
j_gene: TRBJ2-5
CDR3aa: CASSLGILKTQYF
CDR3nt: TGTGCCAGCAGTCTCGGGATTCTGAAGACCCAGTACTTC

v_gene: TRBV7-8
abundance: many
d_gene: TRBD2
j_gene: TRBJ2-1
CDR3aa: CASSSSGTSAFRNEQFF
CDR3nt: TGTGCCAGCAGCTCCTCCGGGACTAGCGCCTTTCGAAATGAGCAGTTCTTC

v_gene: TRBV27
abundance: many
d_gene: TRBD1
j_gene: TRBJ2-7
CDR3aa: CASSYQGASYEQYF
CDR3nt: TGTGCCAGCAGTTATCAGGGGGCTTCCTACGAGCAGTACTTC